This TCR beta chain was sequenced in a study of neurological immune-mediated disorders. Looked up from germline, CDR1 is SGHDT and CDR2 is YYEEEE. Between the trimmed V and J ends, which lost 2 bases and 8 bases, there was a span of 14 bases. CDR3 length: 14 amino acids. TCRdb independently ran MiXCR on the 5' RACE reads; one entry per CDR3 protein. The sample shows fewer than 20,000 distinct CDR3 sequences, roughly 15% of them seen only once. This clonotype was observed many times. J is TRBJ2-1 and V is TRBV5-6, with D possibly matching TRBD2 (5 bases). The sample comprised CD4+ T cells from blood. The TCR comes from a woman in her sixties or seventies with HTLV-1-associated myelopathy (HAM/TSP). The CDR3 bases are TGTGCCAGCAGCTTACCCTTAGAGGGCCATGAGCAGTTCTTC. Residues: CASSLPLEGHEQFF.